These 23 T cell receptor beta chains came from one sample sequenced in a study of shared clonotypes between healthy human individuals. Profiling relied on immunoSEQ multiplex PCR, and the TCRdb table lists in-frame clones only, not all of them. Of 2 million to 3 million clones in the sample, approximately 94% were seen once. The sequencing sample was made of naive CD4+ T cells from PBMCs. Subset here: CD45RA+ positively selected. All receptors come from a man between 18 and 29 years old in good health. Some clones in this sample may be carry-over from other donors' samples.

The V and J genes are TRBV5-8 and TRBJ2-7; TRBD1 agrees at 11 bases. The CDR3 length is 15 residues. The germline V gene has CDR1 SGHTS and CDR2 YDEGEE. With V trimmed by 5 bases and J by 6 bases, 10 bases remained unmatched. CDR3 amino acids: CASRVADRGLGEQYF. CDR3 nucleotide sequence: TGTGCCAGCAGGGTGGCGGACAGGGGGCTAGGCGAGCAGTACTTC.

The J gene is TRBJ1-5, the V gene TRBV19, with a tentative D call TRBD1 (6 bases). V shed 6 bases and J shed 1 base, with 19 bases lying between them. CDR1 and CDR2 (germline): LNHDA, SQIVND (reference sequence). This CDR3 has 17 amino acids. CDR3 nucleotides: TGTGCCAGTAGCTCCGGGGGCATGAGGATGAGCAATCAGCCCCAGCATTTT. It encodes CASSSGGMRMSNQPQHF.

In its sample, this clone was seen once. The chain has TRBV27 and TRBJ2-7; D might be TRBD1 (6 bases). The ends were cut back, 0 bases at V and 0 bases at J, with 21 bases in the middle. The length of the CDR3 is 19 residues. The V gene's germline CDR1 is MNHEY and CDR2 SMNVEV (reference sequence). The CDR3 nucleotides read TGTGCCAGCAGTTTATCGAGGGTTCGTGAAGGACAGAACTCCTACGAGCAGTACTTC. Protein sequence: CASSLSRVREGQNSYEQYF.

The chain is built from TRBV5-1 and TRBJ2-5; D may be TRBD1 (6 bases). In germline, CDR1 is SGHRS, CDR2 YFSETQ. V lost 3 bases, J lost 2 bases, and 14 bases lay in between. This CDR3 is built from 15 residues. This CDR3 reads CASSSMDSTQETQYF. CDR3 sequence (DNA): TGCGCCAGCAGCTCGATGGACAGCACACAAGAGACCCAGTACTTC.

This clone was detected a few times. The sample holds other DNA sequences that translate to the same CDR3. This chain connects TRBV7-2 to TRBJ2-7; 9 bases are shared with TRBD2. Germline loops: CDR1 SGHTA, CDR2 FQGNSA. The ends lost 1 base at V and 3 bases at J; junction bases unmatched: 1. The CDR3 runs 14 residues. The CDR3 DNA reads TGTGCCAGCAGCTTAGTAGCGGGAGACTACGAGCAGTACTTC. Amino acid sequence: CASSLVAGDYEQYF. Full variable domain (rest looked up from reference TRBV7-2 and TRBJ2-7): GAGVSQSPSNKVTEKGKDVELRCDPISGHTALYWYRQSLGQGLEFLIYFQGNSAPDKSGLPSDRFSAERTGGSVSTLTIQRTQQEDSAVYLCASSLVAGDYEQYFGPGTRLTVT.

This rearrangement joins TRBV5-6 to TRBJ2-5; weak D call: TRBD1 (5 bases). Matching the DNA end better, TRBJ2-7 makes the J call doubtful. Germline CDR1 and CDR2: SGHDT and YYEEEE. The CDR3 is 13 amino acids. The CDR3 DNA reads TGTGCCAGCAGCTTGTATGACAGCTACGAGCAGTACTTC. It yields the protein CASSLYDSYEQYF.

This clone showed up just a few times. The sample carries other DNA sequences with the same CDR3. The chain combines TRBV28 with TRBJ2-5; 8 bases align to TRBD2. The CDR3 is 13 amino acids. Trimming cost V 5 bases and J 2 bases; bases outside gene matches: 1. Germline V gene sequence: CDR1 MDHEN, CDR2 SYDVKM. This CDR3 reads CASSTSGQETQYF. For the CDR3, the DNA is TGTGCCAGCAGTACTAGCGGACAAGAGACCCAGTACTTC.

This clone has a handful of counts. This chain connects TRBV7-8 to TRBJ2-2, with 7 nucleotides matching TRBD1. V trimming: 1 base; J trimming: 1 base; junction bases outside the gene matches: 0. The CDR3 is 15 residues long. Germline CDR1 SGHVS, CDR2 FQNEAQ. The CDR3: CASSLGDRNTGELFF. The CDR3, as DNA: TGTGCCAGCAGCTTAGGGGACAGGAACACCGGGGAGCTGTTTTTT.

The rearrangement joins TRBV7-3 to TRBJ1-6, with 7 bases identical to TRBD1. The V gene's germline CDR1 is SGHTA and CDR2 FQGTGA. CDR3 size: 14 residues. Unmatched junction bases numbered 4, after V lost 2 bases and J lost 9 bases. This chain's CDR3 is CASSLVGGGSPLHF. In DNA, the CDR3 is TGTGCCAGCAGCTTAGTAGGGGGCGGTTCACCCCTCCACTTT. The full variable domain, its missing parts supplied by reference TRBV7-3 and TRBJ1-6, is GAGVSQTPSNKVTEKGKYVELRCDPISGHTALYWYRQSLGQGPEFLIYFQGTGAADDSGLPNDRFFAVRPEGSVSTLKIQRTERGDSAVYLCASSLVGGGSPLHFGNGTRLTVT.

CDR3 sequence reads: CASRYGQARGLEQYF. The CDR3, as DNA: TGTGCCAGCAGATATGGACAGGCTCGGGGTTTGGAGCAGTACTTC. The chain is built from TRBV2 and TRBJ2-7; 7 nucleotides line up with TRBD1. V was clipped by 6 bases and J by 7 bases; unmatched bases: 15. Germline V gene sequence: CDR1 SNHLY, CDR2 FYNNEI. The CDR3 covers 15 residues.

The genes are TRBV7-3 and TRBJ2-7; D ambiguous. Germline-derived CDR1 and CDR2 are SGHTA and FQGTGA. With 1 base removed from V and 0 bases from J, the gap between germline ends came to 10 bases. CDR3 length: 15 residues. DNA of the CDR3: TGTGCCAGCAGCTTAAGAGCCGTCCCCTCCTACGAGCAGTACTTC. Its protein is CASSLRAVPSYEQYF.

For the CDR3, the DNA is TGTGCCAGCTCAGAGAAGACAGGGCCAAACACCGGGGAGCTGTTTTTT. It is translated as CASSEKTGPNTGELFF. The chain uses TRBV18 and TRBJ2-2; TRBD1 agrees at 7 bases. Looked up from germline, CDR1 is KGHSH and CDR2 is LQKENI. The CDR3 sequence is 16 residues long. V gave up 5 bases and J gave up 2 bases; unmatched junction bases: 8.

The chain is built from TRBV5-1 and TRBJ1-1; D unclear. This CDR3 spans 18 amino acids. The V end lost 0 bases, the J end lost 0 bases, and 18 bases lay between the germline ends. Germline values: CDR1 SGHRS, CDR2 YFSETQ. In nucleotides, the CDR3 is TGCGCCAGCAGCTTGGCCAGAGGAGGTTCAGGAGTGAACACTGAAGCTTTCTTT. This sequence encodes CASSLARGGSGVNTEAFF.

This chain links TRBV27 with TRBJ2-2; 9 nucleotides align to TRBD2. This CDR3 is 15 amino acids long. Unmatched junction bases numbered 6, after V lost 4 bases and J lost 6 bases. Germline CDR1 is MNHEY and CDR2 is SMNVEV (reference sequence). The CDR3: CASSYRTSVPGELFF. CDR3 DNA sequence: TGTGCCAGCAGTTATAGGACTAGCGTTCCCGGGGAGCTGTTTTTT.

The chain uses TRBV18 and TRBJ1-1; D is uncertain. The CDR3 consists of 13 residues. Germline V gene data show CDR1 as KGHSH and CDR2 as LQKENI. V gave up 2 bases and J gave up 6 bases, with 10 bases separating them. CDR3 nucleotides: TGTGCCAGCTCACCAGTGCAGGTCGCTGAAGCTTTCTTT. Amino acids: CASSPVQVAEAFF.

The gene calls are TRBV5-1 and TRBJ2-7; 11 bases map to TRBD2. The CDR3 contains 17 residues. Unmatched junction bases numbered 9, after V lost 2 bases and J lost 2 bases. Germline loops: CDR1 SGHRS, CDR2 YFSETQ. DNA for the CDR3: TGCGCCAGCAGCTTCACTAGCGGGAGTCCATCCACCTACGAGCAGTACTTC. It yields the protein CASSFTSGSPSTYEQYF.

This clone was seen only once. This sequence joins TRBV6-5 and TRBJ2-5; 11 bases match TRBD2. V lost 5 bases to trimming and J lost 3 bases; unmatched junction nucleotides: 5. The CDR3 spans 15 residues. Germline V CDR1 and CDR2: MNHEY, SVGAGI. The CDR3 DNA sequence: TGTGCCAGCAGTCCTAGCGGGAGGACCAAAGAGACCCAGTACTTC. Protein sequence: CASSPSGRTKETQYF.

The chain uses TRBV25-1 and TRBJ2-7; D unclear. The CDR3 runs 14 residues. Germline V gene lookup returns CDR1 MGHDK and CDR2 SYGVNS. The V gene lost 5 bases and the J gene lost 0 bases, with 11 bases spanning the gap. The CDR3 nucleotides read TGTGCCAGCAGTCCCAGCAGCATCTCCTACGAGCAGTACTTC. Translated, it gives CASSPSSISYEQYF.

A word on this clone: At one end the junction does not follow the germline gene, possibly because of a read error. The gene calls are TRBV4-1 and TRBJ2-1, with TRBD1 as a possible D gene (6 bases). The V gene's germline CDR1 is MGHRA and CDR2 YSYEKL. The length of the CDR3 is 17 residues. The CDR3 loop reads CASRQVGRGRGYNEQFF. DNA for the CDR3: TGCGCCAGCAGGCAAGTGGGCCGGGGCAGGGGCTACAATGAGCAGTTCTTC.

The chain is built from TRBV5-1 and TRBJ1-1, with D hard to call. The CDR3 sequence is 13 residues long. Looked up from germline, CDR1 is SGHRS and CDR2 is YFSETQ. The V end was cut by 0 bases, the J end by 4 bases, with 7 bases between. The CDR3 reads CASSLGAATEAFF. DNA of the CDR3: TGCGCCAGCAGCTTGGGGGCAGCCACTGAAGCTTTCTTT.

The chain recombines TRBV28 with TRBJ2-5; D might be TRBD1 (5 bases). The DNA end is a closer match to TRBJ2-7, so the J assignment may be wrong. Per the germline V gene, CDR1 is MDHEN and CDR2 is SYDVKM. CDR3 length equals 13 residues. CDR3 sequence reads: CASSLATAYEQYF. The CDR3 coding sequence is TGTGCCAGCAGTTTAGCGACAGCCTACGAGCAGTACTTC.

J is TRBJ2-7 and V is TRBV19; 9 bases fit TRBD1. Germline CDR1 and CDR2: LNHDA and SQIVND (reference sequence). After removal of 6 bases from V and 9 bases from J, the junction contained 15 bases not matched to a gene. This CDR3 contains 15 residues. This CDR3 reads CASRSRSGTGRRQYF. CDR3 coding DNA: TGTGCCAGTAGGAGCCGCTCCGGGACAGGGAGGAGGCAGTACTTC.

The CDR3 DNA sequence: TGTGCCAGCAGCTTGGAGCGTCGGCGGTCACTTTACGAGCAGTACTTC. The encoded protein is CASSLERRRSLYEQYF. V and J are TRBV5-6 and TRBJ2-5; D remains ambiguous. The J call may be faulty, since TRBJ2-7 better matches the DNA end. The CDR3 runs to 16 residues. The germline gives CDR1 SGHDT, CDR2 YYEEEE.